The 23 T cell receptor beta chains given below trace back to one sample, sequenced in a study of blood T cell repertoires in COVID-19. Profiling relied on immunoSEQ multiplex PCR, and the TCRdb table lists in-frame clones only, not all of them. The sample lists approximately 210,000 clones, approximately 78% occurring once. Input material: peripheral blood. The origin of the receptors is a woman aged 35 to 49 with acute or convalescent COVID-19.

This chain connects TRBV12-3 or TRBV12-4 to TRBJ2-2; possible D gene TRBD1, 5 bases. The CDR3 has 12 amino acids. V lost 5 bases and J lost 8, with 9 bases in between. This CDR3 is CASSEDKGELFF. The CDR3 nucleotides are TGTGCCAGCAGTGAGGACAAGGGGGAGCTGTTTTTT.

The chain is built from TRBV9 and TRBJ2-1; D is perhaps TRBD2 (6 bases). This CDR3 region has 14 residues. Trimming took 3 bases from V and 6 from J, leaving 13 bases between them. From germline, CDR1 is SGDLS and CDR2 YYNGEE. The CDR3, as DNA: TGTGCCAGCAGCGCCGGGCGGGACCTCAATGAGCAGTTCTTC. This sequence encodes CASSAGRDLNEQFF.

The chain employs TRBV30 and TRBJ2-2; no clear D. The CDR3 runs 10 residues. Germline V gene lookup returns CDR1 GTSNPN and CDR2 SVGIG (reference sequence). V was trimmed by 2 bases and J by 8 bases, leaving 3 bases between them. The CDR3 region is CAWSRGELFF. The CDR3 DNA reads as TGTGCCTGGAGTCGTGGGGAGCTGTTTTTT.

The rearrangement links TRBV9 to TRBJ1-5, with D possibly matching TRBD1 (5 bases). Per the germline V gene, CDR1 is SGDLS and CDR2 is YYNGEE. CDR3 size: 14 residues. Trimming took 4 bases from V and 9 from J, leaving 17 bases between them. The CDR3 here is CASSLFDSQSPQHF. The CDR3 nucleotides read TGTGCCAGCAGCCTATTCGACAGCCAGTCGCCCCAGCATTTT. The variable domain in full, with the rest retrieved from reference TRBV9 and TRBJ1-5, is DSGVTQTPKHLITATGQRVTLRCSPRSGDLSVYWYQQSLDQGLQFLIQYYNGEERAKGNILERFSAQQFPDLHSELNLSSLELGDSALYFCASSLFDSQSPQHFGDGTRLSIL.

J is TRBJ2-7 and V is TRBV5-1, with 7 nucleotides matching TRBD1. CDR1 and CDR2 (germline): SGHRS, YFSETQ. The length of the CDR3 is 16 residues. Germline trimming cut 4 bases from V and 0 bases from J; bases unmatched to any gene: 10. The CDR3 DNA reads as TGCGCCAGCAGCCTGATGGGCAGGGGGTACTCCTACGAGCAGTACTTC. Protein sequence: CASSLMGRGYSYEQYF. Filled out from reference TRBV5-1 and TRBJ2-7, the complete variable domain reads KAGVTQTPRYLIKTRGQQVTLSCSPISGHRSVSWYQQTPGQGLQFLFEYFSETQRNKGNFPGRFSGRQFSNSRSEMNVSTLELGDSALYLCASSLMGRGYSYEQYFGPGTRLTVT.

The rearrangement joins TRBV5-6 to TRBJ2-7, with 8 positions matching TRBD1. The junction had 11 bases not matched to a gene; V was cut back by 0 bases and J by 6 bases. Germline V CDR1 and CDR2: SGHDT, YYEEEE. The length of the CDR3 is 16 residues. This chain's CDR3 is CASSLAGAGGIAEQYF. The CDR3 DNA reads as TGTGCCAGCAGCTTGGCAGGGGCAGGGGGCATTGCCGAGCAGTACTTC.

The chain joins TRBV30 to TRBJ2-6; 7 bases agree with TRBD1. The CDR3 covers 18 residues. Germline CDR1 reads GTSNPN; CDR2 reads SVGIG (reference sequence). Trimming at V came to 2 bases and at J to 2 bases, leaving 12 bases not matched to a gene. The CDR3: CAWSPLWDSLAGANVLTF. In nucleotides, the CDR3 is TGTGCCTGGAGTCCACTCTGGGACAGTCTCGCTGGGGCCAACGTCCTGACTTTC.

CDR3 DNA sequence: TGTGCCAGCAGTTCCCGACAGTTAGTACAATATAATTCACCCCTCCACTTT. It yields the protein CASSSRQLVQYNSPLHF. This sequence joins TRBV27 and TRBJ1-6; D might be TRBD1 (5 bases). V was clipped by 4 bases and J by 4 bases, with 17 bases between them. This CDR3 is 17 amino acids long. Germline CDR1 is MNHEY and CDR2 is SMNVEV (reference sequence).

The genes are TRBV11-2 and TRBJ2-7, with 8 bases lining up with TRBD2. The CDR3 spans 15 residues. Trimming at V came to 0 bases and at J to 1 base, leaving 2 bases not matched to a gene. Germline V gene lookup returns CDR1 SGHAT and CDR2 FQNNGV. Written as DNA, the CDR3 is TGTGCCAGCAGCTTAGAAGCGGGAGAGTCCTACGAGCAGTACTTC. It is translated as CASSLEAGESYEQYF.

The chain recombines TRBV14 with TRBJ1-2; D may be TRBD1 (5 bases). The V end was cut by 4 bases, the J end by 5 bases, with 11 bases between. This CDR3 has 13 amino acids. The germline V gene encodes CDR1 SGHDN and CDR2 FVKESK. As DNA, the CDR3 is TGTGCCAGCAGCCGGGGCGGGAGGTATGGCTACACCTTC. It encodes CASSRGGRYGYTF.

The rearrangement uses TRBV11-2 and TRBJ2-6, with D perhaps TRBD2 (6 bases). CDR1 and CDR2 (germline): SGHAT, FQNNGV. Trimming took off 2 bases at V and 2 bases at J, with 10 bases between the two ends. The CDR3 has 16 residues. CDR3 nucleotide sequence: TGTGCCAGCAGCTTAAAAACGGGAGCTGGGGCCAACGTCCTGACTTTC. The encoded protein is CASSLKTGAGANVLTF.

The chain's CDR3 is CASHAGTGGYGYTF. The CDR3 bases are TGTGCCAGCCACGCCGGGACAGGGGGCTATGGCTACACCTTC. The chain joins TRBV19 to TRBJ1-2; 11 nucleotides align to TRBD1. V was pared by 9 bases and J by 4 bases, with 7 bases of the junction left unmatched. CDR3 length equals 14 residues. Germline V gene sequence: CDR1 LNHDA, CDR2 SQIVND (reference sequence).

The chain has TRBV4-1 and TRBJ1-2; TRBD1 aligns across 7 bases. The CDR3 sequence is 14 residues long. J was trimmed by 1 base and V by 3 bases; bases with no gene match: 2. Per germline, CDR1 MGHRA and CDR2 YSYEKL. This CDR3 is CASSQGQINYGYTF. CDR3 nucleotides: TGCGCCAGCAGCCAGGGACAGATTAACTATGGCTACACCTTC.

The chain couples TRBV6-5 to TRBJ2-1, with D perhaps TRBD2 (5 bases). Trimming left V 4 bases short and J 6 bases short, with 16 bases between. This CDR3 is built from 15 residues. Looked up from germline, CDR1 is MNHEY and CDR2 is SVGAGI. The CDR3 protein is CASSFSAAIPNEQFF. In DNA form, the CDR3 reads TGTGCCAGCAGTTTTAGCGCCGCGATCCCCAATGAGCAGTTCTTC.

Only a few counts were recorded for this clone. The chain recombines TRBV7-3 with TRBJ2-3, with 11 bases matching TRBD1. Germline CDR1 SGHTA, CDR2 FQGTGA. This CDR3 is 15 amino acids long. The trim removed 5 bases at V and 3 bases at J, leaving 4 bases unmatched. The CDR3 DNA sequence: TGTGCCAGCAGCATCGGGACAGGGGGTACAGATACGCAGTATTTT. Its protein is CASSIGTGGTDTQYF.

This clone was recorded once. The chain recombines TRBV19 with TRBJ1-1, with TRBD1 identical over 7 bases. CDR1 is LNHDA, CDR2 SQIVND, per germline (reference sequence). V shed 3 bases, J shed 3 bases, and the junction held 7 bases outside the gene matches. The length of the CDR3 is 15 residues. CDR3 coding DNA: TGTGCCAGTAGTATCCCAGGGGGGAGACACACTGAAGCTTTCTTT. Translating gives CASSIPGGRHTEAFF.

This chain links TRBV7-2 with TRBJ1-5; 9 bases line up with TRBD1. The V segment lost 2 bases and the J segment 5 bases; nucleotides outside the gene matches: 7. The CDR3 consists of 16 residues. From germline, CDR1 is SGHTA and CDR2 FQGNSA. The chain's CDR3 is CASSLPPGQGDQPQHF. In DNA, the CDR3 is TGTGCCAGCAGCTTACCGCCGGGACAGGGAGATCAGCCCCAGCATTTT.

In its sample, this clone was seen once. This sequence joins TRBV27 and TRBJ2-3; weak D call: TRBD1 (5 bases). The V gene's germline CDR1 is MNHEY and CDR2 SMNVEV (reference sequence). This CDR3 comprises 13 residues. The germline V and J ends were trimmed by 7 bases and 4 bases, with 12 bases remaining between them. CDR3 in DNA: TGTGCCAGCAAGGGGCCGGCGGCAGATACGCAGTATTTT. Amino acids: CASKGPAADTQYF.

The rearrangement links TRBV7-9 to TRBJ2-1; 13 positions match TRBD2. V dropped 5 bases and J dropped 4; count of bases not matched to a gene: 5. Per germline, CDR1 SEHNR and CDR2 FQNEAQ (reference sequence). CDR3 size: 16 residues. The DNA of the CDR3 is TGTGCCAGCAGCCTCGGGACTAGCGGGAAGTACAATGAGCAGTTCTTC. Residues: CASSLGTSGKYNEQFF.

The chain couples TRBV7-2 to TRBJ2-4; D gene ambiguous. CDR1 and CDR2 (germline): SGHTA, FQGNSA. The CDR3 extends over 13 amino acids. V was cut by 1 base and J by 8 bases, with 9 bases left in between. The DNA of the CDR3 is TGTGCCAGCAGCTTAGGTGCAGAATACATTCAGTACTTC. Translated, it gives CASSLGAEYIQYF. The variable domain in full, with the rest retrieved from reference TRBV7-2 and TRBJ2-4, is GAGVSQSPSNKVTEKGKDVELRCDPISGHTALYWYRQSLGQGLEFLIYFQGNSAPDKSGLPSDRFSAERTGGSVSTLTIQRTQQEDSAVYLCASSLGAEYIQYFGAGTRLSVL.

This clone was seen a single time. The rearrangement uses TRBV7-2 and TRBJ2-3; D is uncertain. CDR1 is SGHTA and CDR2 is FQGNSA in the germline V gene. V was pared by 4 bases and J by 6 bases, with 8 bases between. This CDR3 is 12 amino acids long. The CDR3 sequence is CASSSLWDTQYF. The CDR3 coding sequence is TGTGCCAGCAGCTCCCTATGGGATACGCAGTATTTT.

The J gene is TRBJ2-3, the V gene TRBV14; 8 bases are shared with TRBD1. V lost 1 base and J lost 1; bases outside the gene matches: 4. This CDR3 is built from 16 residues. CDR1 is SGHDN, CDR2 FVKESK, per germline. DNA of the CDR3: TGTGCCAGCAGCCAAGTTGGACAGGGTGGCACAGATACGCAGTATTTT. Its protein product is CASSQVGQGGTDTQYF.

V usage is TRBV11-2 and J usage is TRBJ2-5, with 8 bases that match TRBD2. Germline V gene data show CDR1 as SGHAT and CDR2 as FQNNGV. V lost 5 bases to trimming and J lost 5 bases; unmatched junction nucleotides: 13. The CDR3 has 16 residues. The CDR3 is CASSLSNGLAFETQYF. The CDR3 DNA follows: TGTGCCAGCAGCCTCTCCAACGGACTAGCTTTCGAGACCCAGTACTTC.